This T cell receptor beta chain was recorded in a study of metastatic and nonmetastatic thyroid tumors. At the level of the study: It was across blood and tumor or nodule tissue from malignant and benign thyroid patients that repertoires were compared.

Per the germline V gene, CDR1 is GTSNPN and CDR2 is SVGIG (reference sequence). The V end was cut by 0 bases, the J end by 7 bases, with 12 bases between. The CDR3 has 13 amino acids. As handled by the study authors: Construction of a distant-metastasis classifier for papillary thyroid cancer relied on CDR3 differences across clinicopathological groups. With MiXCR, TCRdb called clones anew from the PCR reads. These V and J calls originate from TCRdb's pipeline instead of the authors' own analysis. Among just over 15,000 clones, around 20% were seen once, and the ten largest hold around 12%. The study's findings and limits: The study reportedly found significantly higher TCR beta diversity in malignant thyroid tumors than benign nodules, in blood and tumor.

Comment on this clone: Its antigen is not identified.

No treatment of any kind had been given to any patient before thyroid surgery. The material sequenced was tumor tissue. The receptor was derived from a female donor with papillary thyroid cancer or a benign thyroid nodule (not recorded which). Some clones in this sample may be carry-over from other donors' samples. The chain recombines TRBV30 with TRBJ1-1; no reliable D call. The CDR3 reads CAWSVADRSEAFF. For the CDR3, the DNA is TGTGCCTGGAGTGTCGCCGATCGGAGTGAAGCTTTCTTT. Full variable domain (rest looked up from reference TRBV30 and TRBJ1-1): SQTIHQWPATLVQPVGSPLSLECTVEGTSNPNLYWYRQAAGRGLQLLFYSVGIGQISSEVPQNLSASRPQDRQFILSSKKLLLSDSGFYLCAWSVADRSEAFFGQGTRLTVV.